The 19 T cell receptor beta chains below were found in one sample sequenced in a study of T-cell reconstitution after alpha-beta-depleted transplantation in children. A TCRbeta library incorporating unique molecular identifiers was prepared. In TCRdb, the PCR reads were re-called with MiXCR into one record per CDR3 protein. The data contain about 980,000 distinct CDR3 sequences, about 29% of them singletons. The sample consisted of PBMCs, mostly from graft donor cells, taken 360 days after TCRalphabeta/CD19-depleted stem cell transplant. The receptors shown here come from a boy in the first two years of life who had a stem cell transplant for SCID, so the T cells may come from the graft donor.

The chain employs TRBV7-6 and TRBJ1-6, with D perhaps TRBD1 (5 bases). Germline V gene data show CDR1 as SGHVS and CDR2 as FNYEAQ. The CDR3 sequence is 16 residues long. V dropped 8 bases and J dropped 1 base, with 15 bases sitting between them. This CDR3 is CASGLRGGSYNSPLHF. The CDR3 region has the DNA TGTGCCAGCGGCCTCCGCGGGGGTTCCTATAATTCACCCCTCCACTTT.

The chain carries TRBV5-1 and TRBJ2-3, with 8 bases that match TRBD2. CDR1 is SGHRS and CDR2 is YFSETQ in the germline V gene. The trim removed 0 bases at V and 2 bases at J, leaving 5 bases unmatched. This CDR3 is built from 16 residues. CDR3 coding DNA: TGCGCCAGCAGCTTGGCCCCAGCGGGGGTCACAGATACGCAGTATTTT. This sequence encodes CASSLAPAGVTDTQYF.

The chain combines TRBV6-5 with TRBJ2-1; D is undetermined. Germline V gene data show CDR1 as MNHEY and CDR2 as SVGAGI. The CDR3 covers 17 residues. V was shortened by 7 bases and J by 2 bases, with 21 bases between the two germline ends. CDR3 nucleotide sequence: TGTGCCAGCAAGTACTCGGGTTTCGGGCTCACCTACAATGAGCAGTTCTTC. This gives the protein CASKYSGFGLTYNEQFF.

Here the CDR3 DNA reads TGTGCCAGCAGTCGACCCCCCAGGGAAAAACTGTTTTTT. Its translation: CASSRPPREKLFF. The gene calls are TRBV6-1 and TRBJ1-4; D unclear. The CDR3 runs to 13 residues. Germline CDR1 is MNHNS and CDR2 is SASEGT. The V end was cut by 5 bases, the J end by 8 bases, with 12 bases between.

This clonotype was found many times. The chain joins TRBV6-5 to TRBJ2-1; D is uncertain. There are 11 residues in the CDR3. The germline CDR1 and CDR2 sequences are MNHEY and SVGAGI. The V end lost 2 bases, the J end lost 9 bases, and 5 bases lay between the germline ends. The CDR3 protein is CASSYVGEQFF. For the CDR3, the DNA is TGTGCCAGCAGTTACGTAGGTGAGCAGTTCTTC.

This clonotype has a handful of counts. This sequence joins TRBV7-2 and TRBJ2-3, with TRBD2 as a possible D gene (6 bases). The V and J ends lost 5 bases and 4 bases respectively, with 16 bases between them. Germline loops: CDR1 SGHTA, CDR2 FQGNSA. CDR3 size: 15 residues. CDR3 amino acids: CASSRRGSGADTQYF. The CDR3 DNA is TGTGCCAGCAGCCGTCGGGGGTCGGGCGCAGATACGCAGTATTTT.

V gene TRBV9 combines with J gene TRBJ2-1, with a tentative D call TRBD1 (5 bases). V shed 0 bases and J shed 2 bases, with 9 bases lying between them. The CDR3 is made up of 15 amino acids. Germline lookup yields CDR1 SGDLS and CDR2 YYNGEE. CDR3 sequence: CASSVEGSPYNEQFF. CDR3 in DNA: TGTGCCAGCAGCGTAGAGGGGTCCCCCTACAATGAGCAGTTCTTC.

The CDR3 coding sequence is TGTGCCAGCAGTTTTGGGTCGGGGGGGATTTACAATGAGCAGTTCTTC. Encoded protein: CASSFGSGGIYNEQFF. The chain combines TRBV12-3 or TRBV12-4 with TRBJ2-1; 8 bases line up with TRBD2. The CDR3 is made up of 16 amino acids. J was trimmed by 4 bases and V by 3 bases; bases with no gene match: 8.

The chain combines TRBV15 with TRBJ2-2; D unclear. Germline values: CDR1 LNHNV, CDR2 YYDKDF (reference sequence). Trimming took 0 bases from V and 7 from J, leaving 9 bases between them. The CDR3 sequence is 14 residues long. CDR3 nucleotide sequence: TGTGCCACCAGCAGAGATGGTATTGGCGGGGAGCTGTTTTTT. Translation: CATSRDGIGGELFF.

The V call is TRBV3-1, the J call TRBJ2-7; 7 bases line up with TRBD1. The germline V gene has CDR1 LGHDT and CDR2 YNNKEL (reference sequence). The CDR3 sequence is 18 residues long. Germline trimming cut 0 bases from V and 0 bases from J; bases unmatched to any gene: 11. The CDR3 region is CASSQDPISTGSSYEQYF. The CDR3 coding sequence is TGTGCCAGCAGCCAAGATCCAATCTCGACAGGGAGCTCCTACGAGCAGTACTTC.

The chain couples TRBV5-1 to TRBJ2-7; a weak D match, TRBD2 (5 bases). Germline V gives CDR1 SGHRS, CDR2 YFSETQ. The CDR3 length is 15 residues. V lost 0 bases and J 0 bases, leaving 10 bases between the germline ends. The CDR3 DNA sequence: TGCGCCAGCAGCTTGGGAGGGAAGTTCTCCTACGAGCAGTACTTC. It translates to CASSLGGKFSYEQYF.

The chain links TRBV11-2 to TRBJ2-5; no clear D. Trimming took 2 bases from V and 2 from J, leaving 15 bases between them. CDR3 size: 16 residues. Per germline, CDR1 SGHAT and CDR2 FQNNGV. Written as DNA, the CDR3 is TGTGCCAGCAGCTTAACCTTAGGAACAGTTCAAGAGACCCAGTACTTC. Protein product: CASSLTLGTVQETQYF.

The DNA for the CDR3 is TGTGCCAGCAGCCCCAGCGGGGGGGGAGGCATTCAGTACTTC. Amino acids: CASSPSGGGGIQYF. The chain combines TRBV6-1 with TRBJ2-4, with 10 bases aligning to TRBD2. The germline gives CDR1 MNHNS, CDR2 SASEGT. This CDR3 is built from 14 residues. After removal of 6 bases from V and 9 bases from J, the junction contained 8 bases not matched to a gene.

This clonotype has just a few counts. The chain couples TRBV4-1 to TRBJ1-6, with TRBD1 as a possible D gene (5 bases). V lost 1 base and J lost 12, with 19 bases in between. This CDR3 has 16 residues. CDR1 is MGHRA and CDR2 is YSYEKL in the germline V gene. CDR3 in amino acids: CASSQGGQGRPEPLHF. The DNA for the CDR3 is TGCGCCAGCAGCCAAGGTGGGCAGGGTCGGCCTGAACCCCTCCACTTT.

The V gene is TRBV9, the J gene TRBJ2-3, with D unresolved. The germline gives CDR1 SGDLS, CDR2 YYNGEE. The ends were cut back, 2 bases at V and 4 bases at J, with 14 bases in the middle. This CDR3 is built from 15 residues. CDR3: CASSVFSSKADTQYF. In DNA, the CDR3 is TGTGCCAGCAGCGTTTTTAGTAGTAAGGCAGATACGCAGTATTTT.

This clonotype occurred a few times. The CDR3 protein is CASSSGDRDRQLETQYF. The CDR3 coding sequence is TGTGCCAGCAGTTCAGGTGACCGGGACAGGCAACTAGAGACCCAGTACTTC. The V and J genes are TRBV7-2 and TRBJ2-5; 8 positions agree with TRBD1. This CDR3 comprises 17 residues. Looked up from germline, CDR1 is SGHTA and CDR2 is FQGNSA. J gave up 4 bases and V 6 bases, and 16 bases lay outside the gene matches.

Here the CDR3 reads CASSLERAGGQETQYF. For the CDR3, the DNA is TGTGCCAGCAGCTTAGAACGAGCGGGGGGTCAAGAGACCCAGTACTTC. The rearrangement links TRBV7-8 to TRBJ2-5; the match to TRBD2 covers 9 bases. The CDR3 extends over 16 amino acids. Trimming at V came to 1 base and at J to 2 bases, leaving 5 bases not matched to a gene. Germline CDR1 reads SGHVS; CDR2 reads FQNEAQ.

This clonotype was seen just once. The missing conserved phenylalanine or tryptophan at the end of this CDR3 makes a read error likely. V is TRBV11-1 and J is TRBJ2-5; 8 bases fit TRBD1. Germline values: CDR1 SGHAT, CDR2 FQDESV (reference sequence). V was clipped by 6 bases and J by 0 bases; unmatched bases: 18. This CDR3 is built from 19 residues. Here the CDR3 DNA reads TGTGCCAGCAGTGTCCTACCCTCTCGGACAGGGCGAAACCAAGAGACCCAGTACTCC. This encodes CASSVLPSRTGRNQETQYS.

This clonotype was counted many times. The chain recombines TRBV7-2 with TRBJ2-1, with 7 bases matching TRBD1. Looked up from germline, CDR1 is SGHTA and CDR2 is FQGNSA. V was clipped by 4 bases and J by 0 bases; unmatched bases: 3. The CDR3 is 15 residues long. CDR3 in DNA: TGTGCCAGCAGCTCACAGGGGAGCTCCTACAATGAGCAGTTCTTC. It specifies CASSSQGSSYNEQFF.